Listed here are 7 T cell receptor beta chains from one sample, sequenced in a study of blood T cell repertoires in COVID-19. Sequenced by immunoSEQ multiplex PCR; TCRdb stores in-frame clones only, minus some. The sample yields 110,000 to 150,000 clones, more than 75% seen once. The sequenced sample was peripheral blood. These receptors were collected from a man between 60 and 75 years old with acute or convalescent COVID-19.

The chain joins TRBV28 to TRBJ2-7, with 9 positions matching TRBD1. The CDR3 sequence is 14 residues long. V was pared by 8 bases and J by 3 bases, with 8 bases of the junction left unmatched. The germline V gene encodes CDR1 MDHEN and CDR2 SYDVKM. CDR3 loop: CASGGQGAFYEQYF. CDR3 DNA: TGTGCCAGCGGGGGACAGGGAGCCTTCTACGAGCAGTACTTC.

CDR3 DNA sequence: TGTGCCAGCAGCAAAAACAGAGTCGACCGCCTCCTCCGGGGTTATGGCTACACCTTC. Protein sequence: CASSKNRVDRLLRGYGYTF. The chain employs TRBV21-1 and TRBJ1-2. TRBV21-1 is designated a pseudogene. The CDR3 consists of 19 residues.

The V call is TRBV10-3, the J call TRBJ1-1; no definite D call. Germline CDR1 ENHRY, CDR2 SYGVKD. CDR3 length: 16 residues. Between the trimmed V and J ends, which lost 4 bases and 1 base, there was a span of 16 bases. The CDR3 protein is CAISAGLLNRNTEAFF. The CDR3 DNA reads TGTGCCATCAGTGCAGGTTTATTGAACAGGAACACTGAAGCTTTCTTT.

The genes are TRBV13 and TRBJ2-7; weak D call: TRBD2 (7 bases). V was cut by 0 bases and J by 3 bases, with 21 bases left in between. Looked up from germline, CDR1 is PRHDT and CDR2 is FYEKMQ (reference sequence). This CDR3 contains 18 residues. CDR3 DNA sequence: TGTGCCAGCAGCTTAGGCCGGGGGGCAGGGTGGAAGGACTACGAGCAGTACTTC. Its translation is CASSLGRGAGWKDYEQYF.

The chain links TRBV2 to TRBJ2-7; no reliable D call. The CDR3 runs to 14 residues. With 4 bases removed from V and 5 bases from J, the gap between germline ends came to 15 bases. CDR1 and CDR2 from the germline V gene are SNHLY and FYNNEI. CDR3: CASSALGQNNEQYF. In DNA, the CDR3 is TGTGCCAGCAGTGCATTGGGCCAAAACAACGAGCAGTACTTC.

The J gene is TRBJ2-3, the V gene TRBV7-3; no clear D. The germline V gene has CDR1 SGHTA and CDR2 FQGTGA. This CDR3 region has 15 residues. With 0 bases removed from V and 2 bases from J, the gap between germline ends came to 9 bases. CDR3 in amino acids: CASSLTGGNTDTQYF. Written as DNA, the CDR3 is TGTGCCAGCAGCTTAACAGGCGGCAACACAGATACGCAGTATTTT.

The chain uses TRBV5-1 and TRBJ1-1, with D tentatively TRBD1 (5 bases). The CDR3 length is 13 residues. V lost 4 bases and J 6 bases, leaving 13 bases between the germline ends. Germline V CDR1 and CDR2: SGHRS, YFSETQ. In DNA form, the CDR3 reads TGCGCCAGCAGCCCTGATGGGACTGCTGAAGCTTTCTTT. Amino acids: CASSPDGTAEAFF. Complete variable domain (other parts from reference TRBV5-1 and TRBJ1-1): KAGVTQTPRYLIKTRGQQVTLSCSPISGHRSVSWYQQTPGQGLQFLFEYFSETQRNKGNFPGRFSGRQFSNSRSEMNVSTLELGDSALYLCASSPDGTAEAFFGQGTRLTVV.